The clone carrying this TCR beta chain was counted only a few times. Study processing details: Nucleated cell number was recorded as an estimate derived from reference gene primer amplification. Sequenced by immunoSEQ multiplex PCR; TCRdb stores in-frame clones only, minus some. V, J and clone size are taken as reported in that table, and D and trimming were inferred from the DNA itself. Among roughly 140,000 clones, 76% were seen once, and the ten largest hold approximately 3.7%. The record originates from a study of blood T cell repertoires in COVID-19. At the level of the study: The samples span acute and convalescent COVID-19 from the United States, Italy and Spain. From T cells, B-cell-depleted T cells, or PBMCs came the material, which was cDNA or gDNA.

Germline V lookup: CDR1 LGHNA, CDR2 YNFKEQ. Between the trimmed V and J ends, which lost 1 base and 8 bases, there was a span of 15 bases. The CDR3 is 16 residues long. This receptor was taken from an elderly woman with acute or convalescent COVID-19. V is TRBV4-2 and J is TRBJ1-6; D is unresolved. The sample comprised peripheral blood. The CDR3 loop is CASSQGTGSIDSPLHF. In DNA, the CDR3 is TGTGCCAGCAGCCAAGGAACCGGGTCAATAGATTCACCCCTCCACTTT.